The entry that follows covers one TCR beta chain sequence. Its antigen is still unknown. Sequencing used immunoSEQ multiplex PCR; TCRdb keeps in-frame clones, though not all of them. Here the sample spans about 13,000 clones, roughly 90% being singletons. The data are from a study of blood T cell dynamics during melanoma immunotherapy. Study as a whole: First-line therapy was either pembrolizumab or nivolumab with ipilimumab for metastatic melanoma.

General study points: It remained unknown if the driving T cell clones were melanoma-specific.

Time point here: pre-treatment baseline. One draw preceded checkpoint blockade; another followed its first cycle at week 3. Prior systemic cancer therapy, immunosuppressant use and other active malignancies excluded patients. There are 15 residues in the CDR3. Germline loops: CDR1 SGHDT, CDR2 YYEEEE. The germline V and J ends were trimmed by 2 bases and 2 bases, with 14 bases remaining between them. Specimen: blood, collected from a patient treated with checkpoint blockade. This receptor was obtained from a human donor with melanoma. The V call is TRBV5-6, the J call TRBJ2-7, with D tentatively TRBD1 (6 bases). The CDR3 DNA follows: TGTGCCAGCAGCTTAGGCCCGGACAGTACCTACGAGCAGTACTTC. It encodes CASSLGPDSTYEQYF.